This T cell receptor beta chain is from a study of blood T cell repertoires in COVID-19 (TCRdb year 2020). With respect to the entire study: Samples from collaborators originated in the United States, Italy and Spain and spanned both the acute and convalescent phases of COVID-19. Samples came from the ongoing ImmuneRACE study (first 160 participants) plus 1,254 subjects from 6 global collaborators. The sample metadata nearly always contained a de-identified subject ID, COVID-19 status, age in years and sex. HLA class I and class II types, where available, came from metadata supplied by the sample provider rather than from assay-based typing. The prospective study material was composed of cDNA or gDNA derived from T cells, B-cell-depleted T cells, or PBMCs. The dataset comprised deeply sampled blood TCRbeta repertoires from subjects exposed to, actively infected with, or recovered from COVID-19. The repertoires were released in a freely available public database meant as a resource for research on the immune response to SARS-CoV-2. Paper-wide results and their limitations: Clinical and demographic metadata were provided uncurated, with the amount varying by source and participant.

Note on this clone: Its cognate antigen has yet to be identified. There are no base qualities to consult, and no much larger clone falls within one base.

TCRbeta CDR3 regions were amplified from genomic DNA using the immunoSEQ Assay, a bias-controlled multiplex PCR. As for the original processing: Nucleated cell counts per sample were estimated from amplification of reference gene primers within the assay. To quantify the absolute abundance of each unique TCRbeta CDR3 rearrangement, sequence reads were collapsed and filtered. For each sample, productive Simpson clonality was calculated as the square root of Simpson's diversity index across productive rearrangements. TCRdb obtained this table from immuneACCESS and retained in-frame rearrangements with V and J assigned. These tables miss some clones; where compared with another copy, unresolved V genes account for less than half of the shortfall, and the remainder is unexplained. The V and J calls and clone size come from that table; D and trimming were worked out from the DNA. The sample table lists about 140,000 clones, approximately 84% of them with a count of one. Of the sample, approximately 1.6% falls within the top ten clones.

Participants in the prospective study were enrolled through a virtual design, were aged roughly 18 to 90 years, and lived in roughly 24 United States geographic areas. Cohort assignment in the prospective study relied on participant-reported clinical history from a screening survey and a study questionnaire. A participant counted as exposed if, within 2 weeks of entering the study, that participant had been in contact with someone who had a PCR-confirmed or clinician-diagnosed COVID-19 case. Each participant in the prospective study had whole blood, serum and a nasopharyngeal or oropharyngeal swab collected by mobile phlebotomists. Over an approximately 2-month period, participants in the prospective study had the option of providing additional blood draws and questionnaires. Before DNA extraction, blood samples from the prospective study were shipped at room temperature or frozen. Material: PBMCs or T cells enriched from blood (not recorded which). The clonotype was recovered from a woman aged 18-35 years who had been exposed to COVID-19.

The CDR3 in this case is CASSSYEQYF. The base sequence is TGTGCCAGCAGTTCATACGAGCAGTACTTC. This receptor chain uses TRBV27 and TRBJ2-7; no D gene is confidently identified. Including the terminal cysteine and phenylalanine, the CDR3 comprises 10 residues. This entry keeps only the CDR3 DNA: 30 bases, framed from base 1. Deletion took 4 bases off V and 4 bases off J, with a span of 2 bases between the germline ends. From a lookup of the germline V gene (reference sequence), CDR1 and CDR2 are MNHEY and SMNVEV.